This T cell receptor beta chain came from a study of blood T cell repertoires in COVID-19. Looking at the study overall: Both acute and convalescent COVID-19 samples were obtained from the United States, Italy and Spain. PBMCs, B-cell-depleted T cells, or T cells provided the cDNA or gDNA that made up the material.

Authors' methods: Cell counts per sample came from amplifying reference gene primers. Libraries were prepared by immunoSEQ multiplex PCR; TCRdb keeps only in-frame clonotypes and omits some of them. The V and J calls and clone size were taken over from that table, and D and trimming were inferred from the DNA. This sample carries 85,000 to 120,000 clones, about 87% of them seen once, and the ten largest clones take around 3%. This clone was seen a few times. This CDR3 has 15 residues. Germline V gene sequence: CDR1 LNHNV, CDR2 YYDKDF (reference sequence). V was clipped by 1 base and J by 6 bases, with 13 bases between them.

This clonotype originated in a man over 45 with active or convalescent COVID-19. The chain carries TRBV15 and TRBJ1-5; TRBD1 is a possible D gene (6 bases). Sample: peripheral blood. The CDR3 DNA is TGTGCCACCAGCAGAGTCCAGGGGCAAGCTCAGCCCCAGCATTTT. Translating it yields CATSRVQGQAQPQHF.